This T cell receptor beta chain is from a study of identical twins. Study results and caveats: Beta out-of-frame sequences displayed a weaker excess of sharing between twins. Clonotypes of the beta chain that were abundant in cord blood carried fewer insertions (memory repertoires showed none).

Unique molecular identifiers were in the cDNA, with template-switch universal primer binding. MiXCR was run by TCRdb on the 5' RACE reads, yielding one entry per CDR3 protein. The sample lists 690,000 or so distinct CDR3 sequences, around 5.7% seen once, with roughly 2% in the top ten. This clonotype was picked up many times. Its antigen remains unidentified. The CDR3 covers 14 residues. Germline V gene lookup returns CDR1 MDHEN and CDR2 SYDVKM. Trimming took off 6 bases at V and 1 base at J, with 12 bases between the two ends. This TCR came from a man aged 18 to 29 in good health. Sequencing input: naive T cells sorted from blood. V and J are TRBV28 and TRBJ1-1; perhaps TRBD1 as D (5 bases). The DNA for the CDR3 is TGTGCCAGCAGGAGACAGCCGGAGAACACTGAAGCTTTCTTT. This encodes CASRRQPENTEAFF.